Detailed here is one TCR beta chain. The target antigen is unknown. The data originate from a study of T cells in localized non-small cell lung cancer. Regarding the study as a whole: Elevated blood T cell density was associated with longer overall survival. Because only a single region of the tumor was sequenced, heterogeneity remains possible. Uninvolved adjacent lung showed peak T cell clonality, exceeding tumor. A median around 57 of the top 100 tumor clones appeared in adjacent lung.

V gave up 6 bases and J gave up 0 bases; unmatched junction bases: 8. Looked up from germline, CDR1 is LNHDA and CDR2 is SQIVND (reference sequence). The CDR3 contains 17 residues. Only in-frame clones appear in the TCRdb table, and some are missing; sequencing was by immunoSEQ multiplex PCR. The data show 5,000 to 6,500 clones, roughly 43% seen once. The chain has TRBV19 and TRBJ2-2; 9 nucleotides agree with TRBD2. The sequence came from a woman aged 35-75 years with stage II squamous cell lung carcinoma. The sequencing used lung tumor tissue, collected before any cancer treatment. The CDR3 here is CASRASGARANTGELFF. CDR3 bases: TGTGCCAGTAGGGCTAGCGGGGCCCGCGCGAACACCGGGGAGCTGTTTTTT.